This T cell receptor (beta chain) was obtained from a study of blood T cell repertoires in COVID-19. Germline loops: CDR1 KGHSH, CDR2 LQKENI. CDR3 length equals 12 residues. The ends were cut back, 2 bases at V and 10 bases at J, with 9 bases in the middle. This clone was counted a single time. The authors' processing: Estimation of nucleated cell counts was performed using reference gene primer amplification. The assay was immunoSEQ multiplex PCR, and TCRdb's table has in-frame clones only and misses some. V and J calls and clone size are as listed in that table; D and trimming were resolved from the DNA. Here the sample spans 30,000 to 40,000 clones, about 88% being singletons.

The chain uses TRBV18 and TRBJ2-1; D possibly corresponds to TRBD2 (6 bases). The sequencing input was peripheral blood. The receptor's source is a human donor in a cohort sampled during active COVID-19. The CDR3 sequence: CASSPGRGEQFF. The CDR3 DNA sequence: TGTGCCAGCTCACCAGGGCGGGGCGAGCAGTTCTTC.